The source of this TCR beta chain is a study of cytomegalovirus exposure and HLA in healthy donors. Study outcomes and limitations: The classifier reportedly diagnosed cytomegalovirus status with high specificity and sensitivity. A later analysis found first-cohort TCR clusters tended to co-occur in the approximately 110 validation repertoires. The study labeled fewer than 200 TCR beta chains cytomegalovirus-associated.

With respect to this clone: Its specificity is not known.

Clones were sequenced by immunoSEQ multiplex PCR, and TCRdb holds only the in-frame ones, with some missing. Among 150,000 to 200,000 clones listed, more than 70% were seen once. Separate from the 666-subject first cohort was the approximately 110-subject validation cohort, to which the donors belonged. This TCR derives from a woman younger than 30 in good health and CMV-seronegative. The sample taken for sequencing was PBMCs.

In nucleotides, the CDR3 is TGTGCCAGCAGGCCTACAGGGGGTGCGAACACTGAAGCTTTCTTT. It encodes CASRPTGGANTEAFF. V is TRBV27 and J is TRBJ1-1; TRBD1 matches 8 bases. Per germline, CDR1 MNHEY and CDR2 SMNVEV (reference sequence). This CDR3 spans 15 amino acids. V shed 6 bases and J 1 base; nucleotides not matched to a gene: 7.